This T cell receptor beta chain emerged from a study of identical twins. Germline V gene lookup returns CDR1 LGHDT and CDR2 YNNKEL (reference sequence). V gave up 8 bases and J gave up 2 bases, with 16 bases separating them. CDR3 length equals 15 residues. Everyone who donated was a healthy Caucasian. Comment on this clonotype: Its cognate antigen is unknown.

Unique molecular identifiers were in the cDNA, with template-switch universal primer binding. TCRdb fed the 5' RACE reads into MiXCR, producing one record per CDR3 protein. The table lists some 900,000 distinct CDR3 sequences, approximately 13% of them singletons, with around 1.6% in the top ten. Study outcomes and limitations: For zero-insertion analyses, partial confounding could come from invariant MAIT and iNKT cells. Reduced insertions were recorded for abundant cord blood beta clonotypes, with no such pattern in memory repertoires.

These same data were also listed under a study on yellow fever vaccine responses in identical twins.

The J gene is TRBJ2-1, the V gene TRBV3-1, with D possibly matching TRBD1 (5 bases). Source material: PBMCs. The TCR originated in a young woman in good health. The CDR3 bases are TGTGCCAGCTCCCAGCAGGGCCAAACCTACAATGAGCAGTTCTTC. Its translation: CASSQQGQTYNEQFF.